The 30 T cell receptor beta chains in this list originate from one sample, sequenced in a study of cytomegalovirus exposure and HLA in healthy donors. PCR was performed using 60 Vbeta and 13 Jbeta primers. The repertoire was sequenced with immunoSEQ multiplex PCR; TCRdb's copy has only in-frame clones and lacks some. The data contain about 76,000 clones, roughly two thirds of them seen just once; the ten biggest clones take up roughly 16%. Sequences were obtained from PBMCs. All receptors come from a woman in her thirties or forties in good health and CMV-seropositive.

This chain joins TRBV6-4 and TRBJ1-2, with TRBD1 matching over 10 bases. In germline, CDR1 is MRHNA, CDR2 SNTAGT. V lost 1 base, J lost 6 bases, and 11 bases stayed unmatched. This CDR3 contains 17 residues. CDR3 sequence reads: CASSDFKKDRGWNGYTF. DNA for the CDR3: TGTGCCAGCAGTGACTTTAAAAAGGACAGGGGGTGGAATGGCTACACCTTC.

The rearrangement uses TRBV4-2 and TRBJ2-2; TRBD2 agrees at 12 bases. V was pared by 7 bases and J by 3 bases, with 3 bases of the junction left unmatched. The CDR3 has 15 amino acids. Germline CDR1 reads LGHNA; CDR2 reads YNFKEQ. The CDR3 sequence is CASTRLAGDTGELFF. CDR3 DNA sequence: TGTGCCAGCACCAGACTAGCGGGGGACACCGGGGAGCTGTTTTTT.

The chain is built from TRBV30 and TRBJ2-3; 7 bases match TRBD1. This CDR3 comprises 13 residues. CDR1 and CDR2 (germline): GTSNPN, SVGIG (reference sequence). Losses at the gene ends were 8 bases for V and 3 bases for J; bases not matched to a gene: 8. The CDR3 DNA follows: TGTGCCGCCACAGGGGCGGCGACAGATACGCAGTATTTT. Translated, it gives CAATGAATDTQYF.

This clone was seen only a few times. The chain recombines TRBV28 with TRBJ2-7; D not resolved. This CDR3 contains 12 residues. V dropped 6 bases and J dropped 6 bases, with 12 bases sitting between them. Germline V lookup: CDR1 MDHEN, CDR2 SYDVKM. CDR3 region: CASRSTVFEQYF. Here the CDR3 DNA reads TGTGCCAGCAGATCAACAGTATTCGAGCAGTACTTC.

This rearrangement joins TRBV25-1 to TRBJ2-7; 7 bases align to TRBD1. CDR1 MGHDK and CDR2 SYGVNS come from the germline V gene. After removal of 6 bases from V and 3 bases from J, the junction contained 5 bases not matched to a gene. The CDR3 sequence is 13 residues long. Here the CDR3 DNA reads TGTGCCAGCAGGACCCCAGGGGGCTACGAGCAGTACTTC. Protein: CASRTPGGYEQYF.

This chain uses TRBV18 with TRBJ2-5; tentative D call: TRBD2 (6 bases). The CDR3 extends over 13 amino acids. The ends were cut back, 4 bases at V and 3 bases at J, with 9 bases in the middle. The germline V gene encodes CDR1 KGHSH and CDR2 LQKENI. Here the CDR3 DNA reads TGTGCCAGCTCACTAGGCGGGGAAGAGACCCAGTACTTC. It specifies CASSLGGEETQYF.

This chain links TRBV5-1 with TRBJ2-5; 7 nucleotides line up with TRBD1. The CDR3 has 14 residues. CDR1 is SGHRS and CDR2 is YFSETQ in the germline V gene. Trimming cost V 6 bases and J 2 bases; bases outside gene matches: 7. The CDR3, as DNA: TGCGCCAGCACCCCCGGGACAGCTCAAGAGACCCAGTACTTC. It codes for CASTPGTAQETQYF.

This chain connects TRBV4-1 to TRBJ2-1, with D perhaps matching TRBD2 (5 bases). V was trimmed by 0 bases and J by 0 bases, leaving 9 bases between them. Germline V gene sequence: CDR1 MGHRA, CDR2 YSYEKL. This CDR3 is 16 amino acids long. The CDR3 spells CASSQERTPSYNEQFF. As DNA, the CDR3 is TGCGCCAGCAGCCAAGAGAGGACTCCCTCCTACAATGAGCAGTTCTTC.

The chain is built from TRBV10-2 and TRBJ1-1; 7 nucleotides agree with TRBD1. Germline CDR1 is WSHSY and CDR2 is SAAADI. J was trimmed by 4 bases and V by 7 bases; bases with no gene match: 9. This CDR3 has 14 residues. The CDR3 protein is CASMSRTGTTEAFF. In nucleotides, the CDR3 is TGCGCCAGCATGTCAAGGACAGGAACCACTGAAGCTTTCTTT.

As DNA, the CDR3 is TGTGCTAGTGGTTTGGTAGGGCTACTAGCGGGGGAACCAACTTACAATGAGCAGTTCTTC. Its translation is CASGLVGLLAGEPTYNEQFF. The chain joins TRBV12-5 to TRBJ2-1, with TRBD2 identical over 11 bases. The CDR3 extends over 20 amino acids. J gave up 4 bases and V 0 bases, and 14 bases lay outside the gene matches. Germline-derived CDR1 and CDR2 are LGHNT and FRNRAP.

In the case of this clone: Here the CDR3 omits its conserved ending phenylalanine or tryptophan, so a read error is the likely source. This chain joins TRBV30 and TRBJ1-5; 8 bases match TRBD1. V lost 5 bases and J lost 4; bases outside the gene matches: 10. The CDR3 runs to 15 residues. Germline CDR1 GTSNPN, CDR2 SVGIG (reference sequence). The CDR3 spells CAWGGQGGSNQPQHV. The DNA of the CDR3 is TGTGCCTGGGGTGGACAGGGAGGTAGTAATCAGCCCCAGCATGTT.

CDR3 sequence (DNA): TGCGCCAGCAGCGTTAAGCGGGGCCTCTACGAGCAGTACTTC. This sequence encodes CASSVKRGLYEQYF. This rearrangement joins TRBV5-1 to TRBJ2-7; TRBD2 aligns across 7 bases. Unmatched junction bases numbered 7, after V lost 4 bases and J lost 3 bases. Looked up from germline, CDR1 is SGHRS and CDR2 is YFSETQ. The CDR3 has 14 residues.

The chain recombines TRBV6-1 with TRBJ1-2, with 9 bases matching TRBD1. The CDR3 runs 15 residues. The germline V gene encodes CDR1 MNHNS and CDR2 SASEGT. The V segment lost 9 bases and the J segment 7 bases; nucleotides outside the gene matches: 15. The chain's CDR3 is CASKQGALFGGGYTF. The CDR3 bases are TGTGCCAGTAAACAGGGGGCTTTGTTTGGCGGTGGCTACACCTTC.

The chain is built from TRBV7-6 and TRBJ1-1; possibly TRBD1 for D (6 bases). CDR3 length equals 14 residues. CDR1 and CDR2 (germline): SGHVS, FNYEAQ. V lost 0 bases and J 7 bases, leaving 12 bases between the germline ends. The CDR3: CASSLAGAPGEAFF. DNA of the CDR3: TGTGCCAGCAGCTTAGCGGGGGCGCCTGGTGAAGCTTTCTTT.

The genes are TRBV7-2 and TRBJ1-4; 7 nucleotides align to TRBD1. CDR3 length equals 15 residues. Germline CDR1 and CDR2: SGHTA and FQGNSA. V lost 5 bases to trimming and J lost 5 bases; unmatched junction nucleotides: 8. The CDR3 DNA reads as TGTGCCAGCAGCCAGGACAGGAGGTTAAATGAAAAACTGTTTTTT. It encodes CASSQDRRLNEKLFF.

This clone occurred a few times. The V call is TRBV4-3, the J call TRBJ1-2; 9 positions agree with TRBD1. CDR1 LGHNA and CDR2 YSLEER come from the germline V gene. This CDR3 is 16 amino acids long. V dropped 0 bases and J dropped 0; count of bases not matched to a gene: 2. For the CDR3, the DNA is TGCGCCAGCAGCCAAGATTGGACAGGGGCTAACTATGGCTACACCTTC. Protein: CASSQDWTGANYGYTF.

The rearrangement uses TRBV19 and TRBJ1-1, with a weak D call TRBD1 (5 bases). Germline lookup yields CDR1 LNHDA and CDR2 SQIVND (reference sequence). This CDR3 comprises 16 residues. Trimming removed 6 bases from V and 1 base from J, with 18 bases in between. The CDR3 sequence is CASSPRGGSGNTEAFF. CDR3 in DNA: TGTGCCAGTAGCCCTCGGGGGGGATCTGGGAACACTGAAGCTTTCTTT.

The chain has TRBV28 and TRBJ1-1, with D tentatively TRBD1 (5 bases). CDR1 is MDHEN, CDR2 SYDVKM, per germline. Trimming took off 5 bases at V and 5 bases at J, with 12 bases between the two ends. CDR3 length: 13 residues. CDR3 nucleotide sequence: TGTGCCAGCAGTATAACAGGAAAAACTGAAGCTTTCTTT. Amino acids: CASSITGKTEAFF.

This sequence joins TRBV11-2 and TRBJ2-3; 7 bases are shared with TRBD1. From germline, CDR1 is SGHAT and CDR2 FQNNGV. The CDR3 runs to 16 residues. V shed 1 base, J shed 1 base, and the junction held 5 bases outside the gene matches. The CDR3, as DNA: TGTGCCAGCAGCTTAGTCCAGGGGGTGGGCACAGATACGCAGTATTTT. Its protein product is CASSLVQGVGTDTQYF.

This clone was picked up a small number of times. It differs at one base from a far larger clone, so likely a read error. The J gene is TRBJ2-1, the V gene TRBV30; 9 bases align to TRBD2. The V gene end was trimmed by 5 bases and the J gene end by 7 bases; junction bases not matched to a gene: 12. The CDR3 loop spans 15 amino acids. The germline V gene has CDR1 GTSNPN and CDR2 SVGIG (reference sequence). The CDR3 is CAWESGTSRGNEQFF. The CDR3, as DNA: TGTGCCTGGGAGAGTGGGACTAGCAGGGGGAATGAGCAGTTCTTC.

The V gene is TRBV7-8, the J gene TRBJ1-1, with a weak D call TRBD1 (6 bases). Trimming took off 2 bases at V and 10 bases at J, with 11 bases between the two ends. The CDR3 extends over 12 amino acids. Germline CDR1 SGHVS, CDR2 FQNEAQ. DNA for the CDR3: TGTGCCAGCAGCTTACCTACAGGGCTAGCTTTCTTT. Protein product: CASSLPTGLAFF.

The CDR3 DNA is TGTGCCAGCAAGGGACAGGGTTTTTACGAGCAGTACTTC. Its protein is CASKGQGFYEQYF. The chain joins TRBV7-2 to TRBJ2-7; 9 positions match TRBD1. The germline V gene encodes CDR1 SGHTA and CDR2 FQGNSA. The CDR3 covers 13 residues. The J segment lost 4 bases and the V segment lost 7 bases, leaving 5 bases of the junction unmatched.

The V and J genes are TRBV7-2 and TRBJ1-4; TRBD1 agrees at 8 bases. V lost 4 bases to trimming and J lost 5 bases; unmatched junction nucleotides: 6. Germline lookup yields CDR1 SGHTA and CDR2 FQGNSA. The CDR3 is made up of 15 amino acids. In DNA form, the CDR3 reads TGTGCCAGCAGCTCCCCGACAGGGGTAAATGAAAAACTGTTTTTT. This gives the protein CASSSPTGVNEKLFF.

This clone was detected only a few times. V and J are TRBV2 and TRBJ1-2; TRBD1 matches 7 bases. In germline, CDR1 is SNHLY, CDR2 FYNNEI. The V and J ends lost 1 base and 10 bases, in that order; junction bases with no gene match: 6. The length of the CDR3 is 13 residues. The CDR3, as DNA: TGTGCCAGCAGTGAAGGGGGGACAGCGACCTACACCTTC. It specifies CASSEGGTATYTF.

The chain is built from TRBV19 and TRBJ2-1; a weak D match, TRBD2 (5 bases). Germline V lookup: CDR1 LNHDA, CDR2 SQIVND (reference sequence). Trimming removed 8 bases from V and 10 bases from J, with 15 bases in between. CDR3 length: 12 residues. CDR3 bases: TGTGCCAGTGCTACGGGGTTATTCGAGCAGTTCTTC. Amino acid sequence: CASATGLFEQFF. The variable domain in full, with the rest retrieved from reference TRBV19 and TRBJ2-1, is DGGITQSPKYLFRKEGQNVTLSCEQNLNHDAMYWYRQDPGQGLRLIYYSQIVNDFQKGDIAEGYSVSREKKESFPLTVTSAQKNPTAFYLCASATGLFEQFFGPGTRLTVL.

The chain joins TRBV2 to TRBJ2-1; D is unresolved. This CDR3 region has 14 residues. Looked up from germline, CDR1 is SNHLY and CDR2 is FYNNEI. V lost 1 base and J 6 bases, leaving 10 bases between the germline ends. The CDR3 region has the DNA TGTGCCAGCAGTGAAGATCGAACTCCCAATGAGCAGTTCTTC. Amino acids: CASSEDRTPNEQFF.

The chain is built from TRBV27 and TRBJ1-6; TRBD1 matches 11 bases. Germline V CDR1 and CDR2: MNHEY, SMNVEV (reference sequence). The CDR3 runs to 19 residues. J gave up 10 bases and V 4 bases, and 18 bases lay outside the gene matches. CDR3 region: CASSSLMDRGLSGGSPLHF. DNA of the CDR3: TGTGCCAGCAGTTCGCTCATGGACAGGGGGCTATCGGGGGGCTCACCCCTCCACTTT.

The chain combines TRBV5-6 with TRBJ1-1; D gene ambiguous. V lost 0 bases to trimming and J lost 5 bases, with 5 bases between them. The germline V gene encodes CDR1 SGHDT and CDR2 YYEEEE. This CDR3 comprises 12 residues. CDR3 bases: TGTGCCAGCAGCTTGGCTAGAACTGAAGCTTTCTTT. Translating it yields CASSLARTEAFF. The entire variable domain, with the rest obtained from reference TRBV5-6 and TRBJ1-1, is as follows: DAGVTQSPTHLIKTRGQQVTLRCSPKSGHDTVSWYQQALGQGPQFIFQYYEEEERQRGNFPDRFSGHQFPNYSSELNVNALLLGDSALYLCASSLARTEAFFGQGTRLTVV.

Here the CDR3 reads CASSLQRDRGTGELFF. DNA of the CDR3: TGTGCCAGCAGCCTACAAAGGGACAGGGGGACCGGGGAGCTGTTTTTT. The chain links TRBV25-1 to TRBJ2-2; 11 nucleotides agree with TRBD1. The junction had 8 bases not matched to a gene; V was cut back by 6 bases and J by 5 bases. The CDR3 contains 16 residues. The germline V gene encodes CDR1 MGHDK and CDR2 SYGVNS.

The V call is TRBV4-1, the J call TRBJ2-4; TRBD2 agrees at 8 bases. The CDR3 extends over 22 amino acids. J lost 0 bases, V lost 0 bases, and 19 bases had no gene match. The germline CDR1 and CDR2 sequences are MGHRA and YSYEKL. CDR3 protein: CASSQDPLGSGSTAPAKNIQYF. CDR3 sequence (DNA): TGCGCCAGCAGCCAAGATCCCCTGGGGAGCGGGAGTACAGCTCCAGCCAAAAACATTCAGTACTTC.